This T cell receptor beta chain was sequenced in a study of regulatory T cells in long-lasting Graves disease. CDR3-region Arm-PCR and iRepertoire HTBI primers produced the TCR beta libraries. TCRdb fed the multiplex PCR reads into MiXCR, producing one record per CDR3 protein. The sample includes about 290,000 distinct CDR3 sequences, roughly 21% of them seen just once. Broader study findings: Not thyroid tissue but only peripheral blood was studied. Comparison showed that persistent patients shared more public clonotypes (roughly 2,700) than new patients (approximately 930).

The time point: persistent/refractory GD, antithyroid drugs over 5 years with positive TRAb. RNA from PBMCs was the source of the TCR library. Graves' disease was diagnosed by American Thyroid Association guidelines. For this clonotype: What it binds is not known.

V dropped 1 base and J dropped 3 bases, with 17 bases sitting between them. The CDR3 length is 16 residues. Germline V lookup: CDR1 SGDLS, CDR2 YYNGEE. This sample comprised peripheral blood mononuclear cells (PBMCs), obtained when the disease was refractory, from a patient treated with antithyroid drugs. The gene calls are TRBV9 and TRBJ2-7; D might be TRBD1 (6 bases). This sequence originates from a female donor with Graves disease. The DNA for the CDR3 is TGTGCCAGCAGCGTACCCCAGGGACACTCCTACTACGAGCAGTACTTC. Amino acid sequence: CASSVPQGHSYYEQYF.